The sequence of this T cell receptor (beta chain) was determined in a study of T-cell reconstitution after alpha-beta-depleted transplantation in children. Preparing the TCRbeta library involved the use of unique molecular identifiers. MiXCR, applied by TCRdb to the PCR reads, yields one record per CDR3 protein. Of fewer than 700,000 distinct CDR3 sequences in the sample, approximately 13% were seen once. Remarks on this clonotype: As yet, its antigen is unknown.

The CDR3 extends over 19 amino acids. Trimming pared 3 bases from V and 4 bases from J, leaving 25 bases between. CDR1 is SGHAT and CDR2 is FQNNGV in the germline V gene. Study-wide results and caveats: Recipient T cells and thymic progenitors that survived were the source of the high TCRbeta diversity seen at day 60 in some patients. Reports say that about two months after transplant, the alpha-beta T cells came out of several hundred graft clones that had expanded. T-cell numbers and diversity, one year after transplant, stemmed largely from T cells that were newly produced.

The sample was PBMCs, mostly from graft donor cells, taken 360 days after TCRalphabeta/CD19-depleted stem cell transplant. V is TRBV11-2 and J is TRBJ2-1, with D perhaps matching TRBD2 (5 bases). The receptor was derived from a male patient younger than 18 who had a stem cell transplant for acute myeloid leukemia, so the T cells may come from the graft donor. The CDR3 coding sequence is TGTGCCAGCAGCTTCAAGATGACTGGGGAGCTAAAGTTATACAATGAGCAGTTCTTC. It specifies CASSFKMTGELKLYNEQFF.